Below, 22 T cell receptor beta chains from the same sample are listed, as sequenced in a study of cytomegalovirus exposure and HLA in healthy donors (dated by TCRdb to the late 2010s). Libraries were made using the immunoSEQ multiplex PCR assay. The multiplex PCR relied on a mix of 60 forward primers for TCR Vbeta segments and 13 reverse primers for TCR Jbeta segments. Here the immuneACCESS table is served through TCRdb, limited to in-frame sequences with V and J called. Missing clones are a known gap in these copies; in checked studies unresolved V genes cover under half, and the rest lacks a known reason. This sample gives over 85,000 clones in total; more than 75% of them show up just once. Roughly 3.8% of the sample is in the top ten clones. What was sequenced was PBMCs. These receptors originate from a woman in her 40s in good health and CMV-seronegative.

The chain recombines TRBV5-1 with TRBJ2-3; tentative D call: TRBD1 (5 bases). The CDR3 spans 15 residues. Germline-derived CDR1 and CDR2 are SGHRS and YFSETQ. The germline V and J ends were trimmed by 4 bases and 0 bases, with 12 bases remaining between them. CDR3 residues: CASSLGQSSTDTQYF. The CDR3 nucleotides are TGCGCCAGCAGCCTCGGACAATCTAGCACAGATACGCAGTATTTT.

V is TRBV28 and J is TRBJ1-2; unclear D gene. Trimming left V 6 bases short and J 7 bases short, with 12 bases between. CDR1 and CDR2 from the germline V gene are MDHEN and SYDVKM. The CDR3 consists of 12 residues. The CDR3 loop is CASREVGSGYTF. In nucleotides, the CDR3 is TGTGCCAGCAGGGAGGTGGGTAGTGGCTACACCTTC.

The CDR3 loop reads CASGGDRVGEQYF. The DNA for the CDR3 is TGTGCCAGCGGTGGGGACAGGGTGGGCGAGCAGTACTTC. V and J are TRBV2 and TRBJ2-7; 9 bases line up with TRBD1. The CDR3 sequence is 13 residues long. V shed 8 bases, J shed 6 bases, and the junction held 8 bases outside the gene matches. Germline V gives CDR1 SNHLY, CDR2 FYNNEI.

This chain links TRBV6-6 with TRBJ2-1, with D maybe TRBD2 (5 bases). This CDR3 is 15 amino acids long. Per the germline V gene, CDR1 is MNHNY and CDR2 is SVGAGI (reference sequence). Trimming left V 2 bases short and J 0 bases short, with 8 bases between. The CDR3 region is CASSYEGSSYNEQFF. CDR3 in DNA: TGTGCCAGCAGTTACGAGGGCAGCTCCTACAATGAGCAGTTCTTC.

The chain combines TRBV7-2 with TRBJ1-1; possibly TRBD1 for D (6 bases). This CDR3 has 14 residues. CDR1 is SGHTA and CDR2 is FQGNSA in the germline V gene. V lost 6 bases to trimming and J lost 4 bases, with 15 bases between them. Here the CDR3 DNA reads TGTGCCAGCAGTCAAAACAGGGATAGCACTGAAGCTTTCTTT. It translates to CASSQNRDSTEAFF.

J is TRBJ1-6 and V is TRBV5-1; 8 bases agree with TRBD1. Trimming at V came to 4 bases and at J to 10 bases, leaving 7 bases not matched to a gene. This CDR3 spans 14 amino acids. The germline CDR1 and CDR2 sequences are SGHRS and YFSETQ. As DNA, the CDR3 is TGCGCCAGCAGCCTCCAGGGGGCAGGCTCACCCCTCCACTTT. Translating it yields CASSLQGAGSPLHF.

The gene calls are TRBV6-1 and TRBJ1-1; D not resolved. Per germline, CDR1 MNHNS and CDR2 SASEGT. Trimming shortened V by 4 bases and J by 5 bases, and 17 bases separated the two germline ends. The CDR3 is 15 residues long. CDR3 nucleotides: TGTGCCAGCAGTGTATCGACGGCTAGAGTGACTGAAGCTTTCTTT. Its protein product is CASSVSTARVTEAFF.

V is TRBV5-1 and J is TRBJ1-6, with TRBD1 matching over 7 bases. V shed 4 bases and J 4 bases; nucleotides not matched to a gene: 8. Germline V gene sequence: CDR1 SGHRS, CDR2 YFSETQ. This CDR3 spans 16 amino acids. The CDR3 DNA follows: TGCGCCAGCAGCCACGACAGGGATCGATATAATTCACCCCTCCACTTT. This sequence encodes CASSHDRDRYNSPLHF. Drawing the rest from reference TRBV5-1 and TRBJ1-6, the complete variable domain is KAGVTQTPRYLIKTRGQQVTLSCSPISGHRSVSWYQQTPGQGLQFLFEYFSETQRNKGNFPGRFSGRQFSNSRSEMNVSTLELGDSALYLCASSHDRDRYNSPLHFGNGTRLTVT.

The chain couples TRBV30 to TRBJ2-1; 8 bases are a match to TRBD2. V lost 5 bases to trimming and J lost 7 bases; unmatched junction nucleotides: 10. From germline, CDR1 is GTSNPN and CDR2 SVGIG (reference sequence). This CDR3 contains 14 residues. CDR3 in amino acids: CAWDYSGAENEQFF. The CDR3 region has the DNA TGTGCCTGGGATTATAGCGGGGCGGAAAATGAGCAGTTCTTC. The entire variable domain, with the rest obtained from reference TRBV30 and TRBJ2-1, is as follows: SQTIHQWPATLVQPVGSPLSLECTVEGTSNPNLYWYRQAAGRGLQLLFYSVGIGQISSEVPQNLSASRPQDRQFILSSKKLLLSDSGFYLCAWDYSGAENEQFFGPGTRLTVL.

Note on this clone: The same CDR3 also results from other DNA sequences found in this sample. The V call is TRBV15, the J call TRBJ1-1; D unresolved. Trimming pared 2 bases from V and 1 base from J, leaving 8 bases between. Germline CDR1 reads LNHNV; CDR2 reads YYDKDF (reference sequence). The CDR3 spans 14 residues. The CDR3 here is CATSRNTENTEAFF. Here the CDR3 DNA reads TGTGCCACCAGCAGAAACACAGAGAACACTGAAGCTTTCTTT.

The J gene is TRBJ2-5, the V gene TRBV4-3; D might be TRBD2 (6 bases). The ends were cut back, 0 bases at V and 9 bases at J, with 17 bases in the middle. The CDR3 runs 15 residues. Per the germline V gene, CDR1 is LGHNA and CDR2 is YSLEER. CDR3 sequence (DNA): TGCGCCAGCAGCCAAGATCGGGACTCCCGGTGGGCCCAGTACTTC. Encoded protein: CASSQDRDSRWAQYF.

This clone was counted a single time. The CDR3 nucleotides read TGTGCCAGCAGCTTAGCTAGCGGGGGGCCTAAGGAGACCCAGTACTTC. It codes for CASSLASGGPKETQYF. The V and J genes are TRBV7-6 and TRBJ2-5, with TRBD2 matching 10 bases. The CDR3 spans 16 residues. V trimming: 0 bases; J trimming: 5 bases; junction bases outside the gene matches: 6. The germline V gene encodes CDR1 SGHVS and CDR2 FNYEAQ.

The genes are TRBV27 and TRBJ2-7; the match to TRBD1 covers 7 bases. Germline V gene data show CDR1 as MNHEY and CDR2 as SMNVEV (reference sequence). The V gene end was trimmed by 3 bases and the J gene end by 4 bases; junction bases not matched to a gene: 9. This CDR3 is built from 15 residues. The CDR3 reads CASSFGSGTAYEQYF. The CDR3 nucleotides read TGTGCCAGCAGTTTTGGCTCTGGGACAGCTTACGAGCAGTACTTC.

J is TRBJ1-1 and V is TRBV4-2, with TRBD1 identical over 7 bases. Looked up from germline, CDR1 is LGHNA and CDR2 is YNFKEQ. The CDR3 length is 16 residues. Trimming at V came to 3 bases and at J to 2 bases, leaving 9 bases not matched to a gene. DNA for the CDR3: TGTGCCAGCAGCCAGCCCCAAGGGACAGCAAACACTGAAGCTTTCTTT. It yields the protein CASSQPQGTANTEAFF.

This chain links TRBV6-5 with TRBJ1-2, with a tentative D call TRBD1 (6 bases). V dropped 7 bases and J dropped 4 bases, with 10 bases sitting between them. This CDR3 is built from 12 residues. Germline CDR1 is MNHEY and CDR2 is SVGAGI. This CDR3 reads CASTKGGYGYTF. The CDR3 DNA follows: TGTGCCAGCACCAAAGGGGGCTATGGCTACACCTTC.

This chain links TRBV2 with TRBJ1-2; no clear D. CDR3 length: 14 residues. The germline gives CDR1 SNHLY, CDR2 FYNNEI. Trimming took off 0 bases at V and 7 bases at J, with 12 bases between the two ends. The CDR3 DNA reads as TGTGCCAGCAGTGAAGCGCTCGGGCGGGGTGGCTACACCTTC. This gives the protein CASSEALGRGGYTF.

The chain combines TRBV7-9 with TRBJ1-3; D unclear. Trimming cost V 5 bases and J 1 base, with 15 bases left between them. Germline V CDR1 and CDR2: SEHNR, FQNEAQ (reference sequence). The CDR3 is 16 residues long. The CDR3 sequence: CASSPRSRRSGNTIYF. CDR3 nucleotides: TGTGCCAGCAGCCCCCGATCACGGAGATCTGGAAACACCATATATTTT.

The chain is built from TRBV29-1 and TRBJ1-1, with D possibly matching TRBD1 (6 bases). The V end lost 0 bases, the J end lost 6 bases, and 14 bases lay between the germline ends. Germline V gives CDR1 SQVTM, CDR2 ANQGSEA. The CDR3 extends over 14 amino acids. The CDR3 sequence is CSVEDRGLFSEAFF. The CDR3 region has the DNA TGCAGCGTTGAAGACAGGGGCCTTTTTTCTGAAGCTTTCTTT.

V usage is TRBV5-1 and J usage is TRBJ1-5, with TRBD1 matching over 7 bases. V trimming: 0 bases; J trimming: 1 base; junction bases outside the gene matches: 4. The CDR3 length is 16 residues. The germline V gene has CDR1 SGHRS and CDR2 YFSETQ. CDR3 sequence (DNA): TGCGCCAGCAGCTTGGGAGACAGGGAAAGCAATCAGCCCCAGCATTTT. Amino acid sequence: CASSLGDRESNQPQHF.

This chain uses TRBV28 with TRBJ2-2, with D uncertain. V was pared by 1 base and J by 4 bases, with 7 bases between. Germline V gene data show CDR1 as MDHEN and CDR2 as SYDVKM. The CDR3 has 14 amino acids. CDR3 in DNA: TGTGCCAGCAGTTTATCTGAGAGCACCGGGGAGCTGTTTTTT. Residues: CASSLSESTGELFF. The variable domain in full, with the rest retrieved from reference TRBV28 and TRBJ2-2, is DVKVTQSSRYLVKRTGEKVFLECVQDMDHENMFWYRQDPGLGLRLIYFSYDVKMKEKGDIPEGYSVSREKKERFSLILESASTNQTSMYLCASSLSESTGELFFGEGSRLTVL.

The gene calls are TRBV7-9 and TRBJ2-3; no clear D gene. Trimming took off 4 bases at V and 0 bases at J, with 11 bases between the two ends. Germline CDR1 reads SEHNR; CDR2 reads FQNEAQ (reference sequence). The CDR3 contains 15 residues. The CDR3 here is CASSSARVSTDTQYF. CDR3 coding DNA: TGTGCCAGCAGCTCCGCTAGAGTTAGCACAGATACGCAGTATTTT.

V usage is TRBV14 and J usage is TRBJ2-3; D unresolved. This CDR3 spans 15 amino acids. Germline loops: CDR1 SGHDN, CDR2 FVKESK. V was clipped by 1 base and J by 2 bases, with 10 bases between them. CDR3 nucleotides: TGTGCCAGCAGCCAAGGAGCTGCTTACACAGATACGCAGTATTTT. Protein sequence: CASSQGAAYTDTQYF.